Sequencing of this T cell receptor beta chain was carried out in a study of siplizumab effects on memory and regulatory T cells (dated by TCRdb to about 2019). Notes on the research overall: The study examined how the anti-CD2 antibody siplizumab affects alloreactive T-cell subsets in allogeneic mixed lymphocyte reactions built from human PBMCs.

Libraries were made using the immunoSEQ multiplex PCR assay. Approximately 100,000 TCR templates per sample were assayed on the deep sequencing platform. Genomic DNA extracted from sorted T cells was the material used for TCRbeta CDR3 sequencing. On the authors' methods: The R programming language was used for clonal analysis of the TCRbeta CDR3 data. Comparing unstimulated samples against CFSE-low samples taken after the reaction was how alloreactive CD4+ and CD8+ clones were defined. Alloreactive CD4+ clones were assigned to regulatory or non-regulatory origin by matching sequences to sorted unstimulated Treg and non-Treg repertoires. TCRdb holds this immuneACCESS table with in-frame rearrangements only. Some clones are missing; in checked studies, unresolved V genes explain under half, and the rest has no known cause. The V and J calls and clone size come from that table; D and trimming were worked out from the DNA. The sample records approximately 82,000 clones, roughly 90% of which are singletons. The ten largest clonotypes hold over 1.5% of the sample.

Sorted unstimulated T cells and proliferating T cells recovered from mixed lymphocyte reactions underwent TCRbeta CDR3 sequencing. Fresh whole blood from ten HLA-typed healthy donors was used as the source from which PBMCs were isolated. To map where alloreactive clones came from, unstimulated CD4+ regulatory T cells were FACS-sorted. CDR1 and CDR2 are read off the germline V gene as ENHRY and SYGVKD. The CDR3 sequence holds 15 residues, the cysteine and phenylalanine included. Only the CDR3 DNA stays, 45 bases, in frame from base 1. Compared with germline, V lacks 3 bases and J lacks 4 bases; bases without a gene match: 5. This clone was seen more than once but under ten times. This clone's antigen is unknown. No much larger clonotype is one base removed from it; base qualities were not supplied. Here is what the overall study found, with its caveats: Siplizumab significantly lowered the cumulative frequency of alloreactive sequences that could be traced to unstimulated CD4+ memory T cells. For roughly 75-95% of proliferating CD4+ or CD8+ clones, no naive or memory phenotype could be assigned. Unstimulated naive T cells appeared to be more diverse than memory T cells, and naive cells seemed to make a substantial contribution to the alloresponse. Of the alloreactive CD4+ clones that could be mapped, the Treg-derived share averaged about 63% with siplizumab compared with approximately 30% in control reactions. Sequences below about 10^-5 frequency were poorly captured, so only a minor fraction of alloreactive clones could be mapped to unstimulated subsets. Whether proliferating Tregs from siplizumab cultures were suppressive was not functionally confirmed.

The sequence was collected from a human donor in good health. Sequenced input: Tregs sorted from blood. The chain is assembled from TRBV10-3 and TRBJ1-5, with 8 bases aligning to TRBD1. The DNA reads TGTGCCATCAGTGACGCCGGACAGGGAAATCAGCCCCAGCATTTT. Translated, it gives CAISDAGQGNQPQHF.